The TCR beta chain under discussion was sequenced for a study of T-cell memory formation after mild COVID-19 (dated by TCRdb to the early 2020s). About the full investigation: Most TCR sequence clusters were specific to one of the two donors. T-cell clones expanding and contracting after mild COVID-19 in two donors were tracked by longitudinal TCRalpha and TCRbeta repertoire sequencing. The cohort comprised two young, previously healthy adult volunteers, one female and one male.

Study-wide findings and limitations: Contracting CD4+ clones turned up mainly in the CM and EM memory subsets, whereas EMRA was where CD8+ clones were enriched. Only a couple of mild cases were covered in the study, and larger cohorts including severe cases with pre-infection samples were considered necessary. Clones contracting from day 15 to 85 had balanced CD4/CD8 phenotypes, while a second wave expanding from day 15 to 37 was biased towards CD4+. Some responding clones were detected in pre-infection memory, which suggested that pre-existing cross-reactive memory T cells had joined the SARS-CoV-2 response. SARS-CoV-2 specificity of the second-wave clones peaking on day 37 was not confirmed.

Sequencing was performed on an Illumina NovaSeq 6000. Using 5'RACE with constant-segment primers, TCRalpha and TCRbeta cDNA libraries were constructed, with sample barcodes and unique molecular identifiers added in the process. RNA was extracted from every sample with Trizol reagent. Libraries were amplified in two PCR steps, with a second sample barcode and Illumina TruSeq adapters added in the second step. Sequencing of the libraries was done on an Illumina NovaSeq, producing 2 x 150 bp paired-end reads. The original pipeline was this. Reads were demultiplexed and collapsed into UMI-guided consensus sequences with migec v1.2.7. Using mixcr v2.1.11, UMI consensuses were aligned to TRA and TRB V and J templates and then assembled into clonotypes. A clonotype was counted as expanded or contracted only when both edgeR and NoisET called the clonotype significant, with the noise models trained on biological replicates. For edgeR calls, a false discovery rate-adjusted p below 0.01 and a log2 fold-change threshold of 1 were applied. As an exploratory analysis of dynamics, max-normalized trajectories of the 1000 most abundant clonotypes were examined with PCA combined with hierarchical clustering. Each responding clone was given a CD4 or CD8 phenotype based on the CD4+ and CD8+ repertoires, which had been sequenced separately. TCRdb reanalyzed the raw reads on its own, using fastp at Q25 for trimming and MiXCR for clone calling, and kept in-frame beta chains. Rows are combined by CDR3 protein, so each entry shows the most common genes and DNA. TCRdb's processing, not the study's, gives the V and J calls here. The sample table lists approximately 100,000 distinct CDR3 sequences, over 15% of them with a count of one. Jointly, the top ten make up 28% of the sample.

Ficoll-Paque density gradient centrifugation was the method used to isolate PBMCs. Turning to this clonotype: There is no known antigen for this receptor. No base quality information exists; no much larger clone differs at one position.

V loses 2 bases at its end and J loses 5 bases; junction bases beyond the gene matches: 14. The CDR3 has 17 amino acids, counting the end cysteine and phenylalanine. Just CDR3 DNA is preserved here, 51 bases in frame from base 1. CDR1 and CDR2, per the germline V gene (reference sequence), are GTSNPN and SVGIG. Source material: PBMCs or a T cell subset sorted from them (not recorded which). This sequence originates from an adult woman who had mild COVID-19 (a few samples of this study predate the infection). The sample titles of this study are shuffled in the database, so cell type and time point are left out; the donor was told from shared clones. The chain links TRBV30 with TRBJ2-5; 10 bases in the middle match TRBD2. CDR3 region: CAWSFFGVFSGGETQYF. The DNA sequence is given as TGTGCCTGGAGTTTCTTCGGAGTGTTTAGCGGGGGGGAGACCCAGTACTTC. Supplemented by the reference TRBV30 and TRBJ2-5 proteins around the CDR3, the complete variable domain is SQTIHQWPATLVQPVGSPLSLECTVEGTSNPNLYWYRQAAGRGLQLLFYSVGIGQISSEVPQNLSASRPQDRQFILSSKKLLLSDSGFYLCAWSFFGVFSGGETQYFGPGTRLLVL.